These T cell receptor beta chains were read from a single sample in a study of PD-1 blockade in classical Hodgkin lymphoma. Using immunoSEQ multiplex PCR, the repertoire was profiled, and TCRdb retains in-frame clones only, with some absent. Of 20,000 to 25,000 clones in the sample, over 60% are singletons; the top ten hold about 19%. Sequenced material: peripheral blood mononuclear cells (PBMCs), taken before the fourth cycle of nivolumab. These receptor sequences come from a human donor with classical Hodgkin lymphoma. Each CDR3 is given with its conserved first and last residue. Each record gives: V gene, J gene, clone size, D gene, CDR3 protein, CDR3 DNA. The D gene is left open where the match is weak. Clone size is not always given. Where it is, it says once, few, many or a class for expanded clones.

v_call: TRBV27
j_call: TRBJ2-7
clone_size: .
d_call: .
cdr3_aa: CASSGSLSYEQYF
cdr3_nt: TGTGCCAGCAGCGGGAGCCTATCCTACGAGCAGTACTTC

v_call: TRBV12-5
j_call: TRBJ1-2
clone_size: .
d_call: .
cdr3_aa: CASGTGSSSGYTF
cdr3_nt: TGTGCTAGTGGTACAGGGTCCTCGTCTGGCTACACCTTC

v_call: TRBV6-6
j_call: TRBJ1-2
clone_size: .
d_call: .
cdr3_aa: CASSYRPTTSGYTF
cdr3_nt: TGTGCCAGCAGTTACCGACCGACAACGTCCGGCTACACCTTC

v_call: TRBV7-8
j_call: TRBJ2-5
clone_size: .
d_call: TRBD1
cdr3_aa: CASSLIQGWGVGQEIQYF
cdr3_nt: TGTGCCAGCAGCTTGATACAGGGGTGGGGAGTGGGCCAAGAGATCCAGTACTTC

v_call: TRBV4-3
j_call: TRBJ1-2
clone_size: .
d_call: .
cdr3_aa: CASSQDRRGTNYGYTF
cdr3_nt: TGCGCCAGCAGCCAAGATCGGCGGGGAACTAACTATGGCTACACCTTC

v_call: TRBV6-5
j_call: TRBJ2-5
clone_size: once
d_call: .
cdr3_aa: CASSYRGPEETQYF
cdr3_nt: TGTGCCAGCAGTTATAGGGGCCCCGAAGAGACCCAGTACTTC

v_call: TRBV2
j_call: TRBJ1-1
clone_size: .
d_call: .
cdr3_aa: CASSGPGATNTEAFF
cdr3_nt: TGTGCCAGCAGTGGCCCCGGGGCTACGAACACTGAAGCTTTCTTT

v_call: TRBV4-3
j_call: TRBJ1-3
clone_size: .
d_call: TRBD1
cdr3_aa: CASSRTGGSGNTIYF
cdr3_nt: TGCGCCAGCAGCCGAACAGGGGGCTCTGGAAACACCATATATTTT

v_call: TRBV28
j_call: TRBJ1-3
clone_size: .
d_call: .
cdr3_aa: CASSFMYTISGNTIYF
cdr3_nt: TGTGCCAGCAGTTTTATGTATACTATCTCTGGAAACACCATATATTTT

v_call: TRBV5-1
j_call: TRBJ1-4
clone_size: once
d_call: .
cdr3_aa: CASSLGGPGEKLFF
cdr3_nt: TGCGCCAGCAGCTTGGGGGGACCGGGAGAAAAACTGTTTTTT

v_call: TRBV5-1
j_call: TRBJ2-1
clone_size: .
d_call: TRBD1
cdr3_aa: CASTLQGNGYNEQFF
cdr3_nt: TGCGCCAGCACATTACAGGGGAATGGCTACAATGAGCAGTTCTTC

v_call: TRBV6-1
j_call: TRBJ1-5
clone_size: .
d_call: .
cdr3_aa: CASSGQYSNQPQHF
cdr3_nt: TGTGCCAGCAGTGGACAGTATAGCAATCAGCCCCAGCATTTT

v_call: TRBV2
j_call: TRBJ1-3
clone_size: .
d_call: .
cdr3_aa: CASSHLLGNSGNTIYF
cdr3_nt: TGTGCCAGCAGTCATCTTTTGGGAAACTCTGGAAACACCATATATTTT

v_call: TRBV5-1
j_call: TRBJ2-5
clone_size: .
d_call: .
cdr3_aa: CASSLSAGGRETQYF
cdr3_nt: TGCGCCAGCAGCTTGTCGGCAGGGGGGCGAGAGACCCAGTACTTC

v_call: TRBV5-6
j_call: TRBJ2-5
clone_size: .
d_call: .
cdr3_aa: CASSLGTVETQYF
cdr3_nt: TGTGCCAGCAGCTTGGGGACCGTGGAGACCCAGTACTTC

v_call: TRBV11-2
j_call: TRBJ1-3
clone_size: .
d_call: .
cdr3_aa: CASSWGPGNTIYF
cdr3_nt: TGTGCCAGCAGCTGGGGGCCAGGAAACACCATATATTTT

v_call: TRBV15
j_call: TRBJ1-2
clone_size: .
d_call: .
cdr3_aa: CATSRDKGFVGTDYGYTF
cdr3_nt: TGTGCCACCAGCAGAGATAAGGGTTTCGTGGGTACGGACTATGGCTACACCTTC

v_call: TRBV21-1
j_call: TRBJ2-7
clone_size: .
d_call: .
cdr3_aa: CASSKGEGGGSSYEQYF
cdr3_nt: TGTGCCAGCAGCAAAGGAGAAGGTGGAGGGTCCTCCTACGAGCAGTACTTC

v_call: TRBV30
j_call: TRBJ1-2
clone_size: .
d_call: .
cdr3_aa: CAWSEGLAGPGYTF
cdr3_nt: TGTGCCTGGAGTGAGGGTTTGGCAGGGCCCGGCTACACCTTC

v_call: TRBV5-1
j_call: TRBJ2-1
clone_size: .
d_call: TRBD1
cdr3_aa: CASSLQGAAYNEQFF
cdr3_nt: TGCGCCAGCAGCTTGCAGGGGGCAGCCTACAATGAGCAGTTCTTC

v_call: TRBV7-3
j_call: TRBJ2-2
clone_size: .
d_call: TRBD1
cdr3_aa: CASSSTGGRTGELFF
cdr3_nt: TGTGCCAGCAGCTCAACAGGGGGCCGGACCGGGGAGCTGTTTTTT

v_call: TRBV6-5
j_call: TRBJ1-2
clone_size: .
d_call: .
cdr3_aa: CASSYSRQGLYGYTF
cdr3_nt: TGTGCCAGCAGTTACTCAAGGCAGGGACTTTATGGCTACACCTTC